This T cell receptor beta chain was documented in a study of T cell repertoires in cytomegalovirus infection. Study results and limitations: People with CMV and the relevant HLA were identified by cumulative public TCR beta family frequency.

Each CDR3 protein is one row after TCRdb ran MiXCR on the reads. Here the sample spans approximately 150,000 distinct CDR3 sequences, roughly 18% being singletons. The sample holds a few counts of this clonotype. Antigen unknown. The sequence was collected from a human donor in good health (CMV status not recorded). Some clones in this sample may be carry-over from other donors' samples. The sequenced sample consisted of CD8+ T cells from PBMCs.

For the CDR3, the DNA is TGTGCCAGCAGTTACAGCGACAGCTACACCGGGGAGCTGTTTTTT. The encoded protein is CASSYSDSYTGELFF. The V and J genes are TRBV6-5 and TRBJ2-2; D perhaps matches TRBD1 (5 bases). The germline V gene has CDR1 MNHEY and CDR2 SVGAGI. The CDR3 is made up of 15 amino acids. Trimming removed 2 bases from V and 3 bases from J, with 10 bases in between.